These T cell receptor beta chains were read from a single sample in a study of identical twins. TCRdb redid the calling of the 5' RACE reads with MiXCR, one entry per CDR3 protein. The sample records about 690,000 distinct CDR3 sequences, around 6% being singletons. Sequencing was performed on naive T cells sorted from blood. The receptors come from a man between 18 and 35 years old in good health. CDR3s include the opening cysteine and the closing phenylalanine or tryptophan. D genes are given only for firm matches. Expanded clones get a size class; other rows say once, few or many, or leave the size out.

DNA,CDR3,size,V,D,J
TGTGCCAGCAGCCAAGCCTTAAGAGAGGGGATGAACACCGGGGAGCTGTTTTTT,CASSQALREGMNTGELFF,few,TRBV14,NA,TRBJ2-2
TGCGCCAGCAGCCAAGCACAGGGGAATGGCTACACCTTC,CASSQAQGNGYTF,many,TRBV4-3,TRBD1,TRBJ1-2
TGCAGCGTTGGCGCCCGCCGACCGGGACAGAGAAGAGTCAGCAATCAGCCCCAGCATTTT,CSVGARRPGQRRVSNQPQHF,NA,TRBV29-1,TRBD1,TRBJ1-5
TGTGCCAGCAGTTTATCCCCGACAGGGCTGGGCCAGCCCCAGCATTTT,CASSLSPTGLGQPQHF,few,TRBV27,TRBD1,TRBJ1-5
TGTGCCAGCAGTGACCTAGCGGGAGGCAGATCAGATACGCAGTATTTT,CASSDLAGGRSDTQYF,few,TRBV6-1,TRBD2,TRBJ2-3
TGTGCCAGCATGTCTACAGGGGTTGCCACAGATACGCAGTATTTT,CASMSTGVATDTQYF,many,TRBV12-3/TRBV12-4,TRBD1,TRBJ2-3
TGTGCCAGCAGTCGAAGGGGCGAAGGGGCCTATGGCTACACCTTC,CASSRRGEGAYGYTF,many,TRBV12-3/TRBV12-4,NA,TRBJ1-2
TGCAGCGTTGATTTAGACAAATCGAACACCGGGGAGCTGTTTTTT,CSVDLDKSNTGELFF,many,TRBV29-1,NA,TRBJ2-2
TGTGCCAGCAGTTTGGACGGGGTGAATTCACCCCTCCACTTT,CASSLDGVNSPLHF,few,TRBV12-3/TRBV12-4,NA,TRBJ1-6
TGCAGTGCTAGGGGCCCTAAAGAGACCCAGTACTTC,CSARGPKETQYF,few,TRBV20-1,NA,TRBJ2-5
TGTGCCAGCAGTCACGGGGTGTACCAAGAGACCCAGTACTTC,CASSHGVYQETQYF,few,TRBV6-5,NA,TRBJ2-5
TGTGCCAGCAGTCTGGTGGTCGAGCAGTACTTC,CASSLVVEQYF,many,TRBV12-3/TRBV12-4,NA,TRBJ2-7
TGTGCCAGCAGCAAAGAGAGGGGAGGGAGGGCGAACACCGGGGAGCTGTTTTTT,CASSKERGGRANTGELFF,few,TRBV21-1,NA,TRBJ2-2
TGCAGTGCTAGAGATATGAGGGGGAGCGGGGGGGGTTACGAGCAGTACTTC,CSARDMRGSGGGYEQYF,many,TRBV20-1,TRBD2,TRBJ2-7
TGTGCCAGCAGCCAAGGGACAGGGATAGATACGCAGTATTTT,CASSQGTGIDTQYF,NA,TRBV7-2,TRBD1,TRBJ2-3
TGTGCCAGCAGTTCCACGACGGCGGTACACACTGAAGCTTTCTTT,CASSSTTAVHTEAFF,many,TRBV12-3/TRBV12-4,NA,TRBJ1-1
TGTGCTAGTGGTTTGAGGCAGCCCAAGGCAGATACGCAGTATTTT,CASGLRQPKADTQYF,many,TRBV12-5,NA,TRBJ2-3